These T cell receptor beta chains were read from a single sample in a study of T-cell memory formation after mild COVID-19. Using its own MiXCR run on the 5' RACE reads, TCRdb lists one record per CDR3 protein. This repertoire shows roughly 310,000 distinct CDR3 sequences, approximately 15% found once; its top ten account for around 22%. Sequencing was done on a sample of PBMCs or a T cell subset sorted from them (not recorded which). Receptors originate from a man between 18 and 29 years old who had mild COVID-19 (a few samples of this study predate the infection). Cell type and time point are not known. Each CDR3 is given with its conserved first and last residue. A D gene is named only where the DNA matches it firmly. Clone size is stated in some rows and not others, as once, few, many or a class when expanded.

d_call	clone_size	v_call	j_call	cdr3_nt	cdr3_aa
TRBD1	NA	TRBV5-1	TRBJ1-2	TGCGCCAGCAGCGCGGGACAGACAACGGAGGTGGATGGCTACACCTTC	CASSAGQTTEVDGYTF
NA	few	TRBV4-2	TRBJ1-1	TGTGCCAGCAGCCAAGAAGGACCCCGACTGGGTACTGAAGCTTTCTTT	CASSQEGPRLGTEAFF
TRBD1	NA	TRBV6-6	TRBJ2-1	TGTGCCAGCAGTTCCCACCAGGACAGGGCCGATGAGCAGTTCTTC	CASSSHQDRADEQFF
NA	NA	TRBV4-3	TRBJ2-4	TGCGCCAGCAGCCAAGATGTACTCCGCCAGGGTCAGTACTTC	CASSQDVLRQGQYF
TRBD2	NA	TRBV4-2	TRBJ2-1	TGTGCCAGCAGCCAAGGACGCACTAGCGGGGGGGTCAATGAGCAGTTCTTC	CASSQGRTSGGVNEQFF
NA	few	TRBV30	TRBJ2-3	TGTGCCTGGAGTGCTTCCCCGACCGACACAGATACGCAGTATTTT	CAWSASPTDTDTQYF
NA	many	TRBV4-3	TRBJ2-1	TGCGCCAGCAGCCAAGGGCGGGCACGTGAGCAGTTCTTC	CASSQGRAREQFF
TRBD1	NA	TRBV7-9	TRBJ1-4	TGTGCCAGCAGCCCGCGGGACAGCCGGATGGAAAAACTGTTTTTT	CASSPRDSRMEKLFF
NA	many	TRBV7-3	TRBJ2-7	TGTGCCAGCAGCTTAACGGCGGGATACGAGCAGTACTTC	CASSLTAGYEQYF
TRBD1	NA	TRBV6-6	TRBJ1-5	TGTGCCAGCAGTTACGGGACAGGGGTGGGCGCTCAGCCCCAGCATTTT	CASSYGTGVGAQPQHF
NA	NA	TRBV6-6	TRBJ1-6	TGTGCCAGCAGTTACTTGGGTCCGGGTTCCTATAATTCACCCCTCCACTTT	CASSYLGPGSYNSPLHF
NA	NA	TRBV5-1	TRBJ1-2	TGCGCCAGCAGCCCGGCAGGGGCCCCCAGCGGCTATGGCTACACCTTC	CASSPAGAPSGYGYTF
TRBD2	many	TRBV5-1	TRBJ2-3	TGCGCCAGCAGCAAGGAGCCGGGACTAGCGACGGATACGCAGTATTTT	CASSKEPGLATDTQYF
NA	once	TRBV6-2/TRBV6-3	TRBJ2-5	TGTGCCAGCAACCTAGCCCTGACCTCCCGGACAGAGACCCAGTACTTC	CASNLALTSRTETQYF
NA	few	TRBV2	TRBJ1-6	TGTGCCAGCAGTGACTGGCTTAATTCACCCCTCCACTTT	CASSDWLNSPLHF
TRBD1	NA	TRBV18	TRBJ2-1	TGTGCCAGCTCACCAGGGGACAGGTCCTACAATGAGCAGTTCTTC	CASSPGDRSYNEQFF
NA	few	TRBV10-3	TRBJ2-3	TGTGCCTCATCGTACGGGGCCACAGATACGCAGTATTTT	CASSYGATDTQYF